The 7 T cell receptor beta chains listed next were all sequenced from one sample in a study of cytotoxic CD8 clonotypes in ibrutinib-treated CLL. Assay: immunoSEQ multiplex PCR; the TCRdb copy retains only in-frame clones and omits some. Here the sample spans tens of thousands of clones, roughly 70% being singletons. The source material was PBMCs, sampled after 12 months of ibrutinib treatment. These TCRs come from a human donor with chronic lymphocytic leukemia.

The chain uses TRBV19 and TRBJ1-2; the D is unclear. CDR3 length: 12 residues. Deletions cut 4 bases from V and 8 bases from J, with 11 bases between. Looked up from germline, CDR1 is LNHDA and CDR2 is SQIVND (reference sequence). This CDR3 is CASSKDIGGYTF. The CDR3 coding sequence is TGTGCCAGTAGTAAAGACATTGGGGGCTACACCTTC.

CDR3: CASSVGGTNYGYTF. As DNA, the CDR3 is TGTGCCAGCAGCGTAGGAGGAACTAACTATGGCTACACCTTC. The genes are TRBV9 and TRBJ1-2; no definite D call. This CDR3 has 14 amino acids. The V gene lost 0 bases and the J gene lost 0 bases, with 6 bases spanning the gap. CDR1 and CDR2 from the germline V gene are SGDLS and YYNGEE.

This clone was seen only once. The chain carries TRBV7-9 and TRBJ2-2, with 9 positions matching TRBD1. V lost 5 bases, J lost 6 bases, and 7 bases stayed unmatched. This CDR3 has 15 residues. Germline CDR1 and CDR2: SEHNR and FQNEAQ (reference sequence). CDR3 in DNA: TGTGCCAGCAGCACGGGACAGGGCGAATCCGGGGAGCTGTTTTTT. Translating it yields CASSTGQGESGELFF.

The chain joins TRBV9 to TRBJ2-2; a possible D gene is TRBD1 (5 bases). The V gene lost 3 bases and the J gene lost 4 bases, with 16 bases spanning the gap. Germline V gene data show CDR1 as SGDLS and CDR2 as YYNGEE. This CDR3 is 16 amino acids long. This CDR3 is CASSASPGSVTGELFF. CDR3 DNA: TGTGCCAGCAGCGCGAGCCCAGGGTCGGTCACCGGGGAGCTGTTTTTT.

The V gene is TRBV7-8, the J gene TRBJ2-2, with D hard to call. Germline CDR1 reads SGHVS; CDR2 reads FQNEAQ. With 7 bases removed from V and 7 bases from J, the gap between germline ends came to 10 bases. The CDR3 totals 12 residues. For the CDR3, the DNA is TGTGCCAGCACCCCGTCCGTCGGGGAGCTGTTTTTT. Its translation is CASTPSVGELFF.

This sequence joins TRBV6-5 and TRBJ1-2; D gene unclear. The V gene's germline CDR1 is MNHEY and CDR2 SVGAGI. V shed 8 bases and J shed 6 bases, with 16 bases lying between them. The CDR3 is 13 amino acids. In nucleotides, the CDR3 is TGTGCCAGCTGCTTTAAACGGAAAGATGGCTACACCTTC. Translation gives CASCFKRKDGYTF.

This clone was seen just once. The chain joins TRBV2 to TRBJ2-2, with TRBD2 matching 8 bases. This CDR3 is built from 17 residues. V gave up 6 bases and J gave up 6 bases; unmatched junction bases: 15. Per germline, CDR1 SNHLY and CDR2 FYNNEI. Here the CDR3 DNA reads TGTGCCAGCAGAGCCCTCAGCGGGAGAGGAGGGCCCGGGGAGCTGTTTTTT. Residues: CASRALSGRGGPGELFF.